These T cell receptor beta chains were read from a single sample in a study of patients and donors after allogeneic stem cell transplantation. TCRdb re-derived calls from the RT-PCR reads in MiXCR, one entry per CDR3 protein. The sample consists of roughly 960,000 distinct CDR3 sequences, about a sixth of them appearing once. Sequencing input: blood, either unsorted or a sorted T cell fraction (not recorded which). These receptor sequences come from a human donor who was either an allogeneic HSCT recipient or a stem cell or donor lymphocyte infusion donor (not recorded which). It is not recorded whose cells these are; they may come from a transplant donor. Both conserved end residues are part of each CDR3. Fields, in order: D gene, J gene, clone size, V gene, CDR3 protein, CDR3 DNA. D genes are given only for firm matches. Rows may omit the clone size; those that give it use once, few, many or a size class.

d_call: .; j_call: TRBJ2-3; clone_size: many; v_call: TRBV5-1; cdr3_aa: CASSRGGQGTDTQYF; cdr3_nt: TGCGCCAGCAGCAGAGGGGGACAAGGCACAGATACGCAGTATTTT
d_call: TRBD1; j_call: TRBJ2-3; clone_size: once; v_call: TRBV12-3/TRBV12-4; cdr3_aa: CASSLAGQGPADTQYF; cdr3_nt: TGTGCCAGCAGTTTAGCGGGACAGGGTCCCGCAGATACGCAGTATTTT
d_call: .; j_call: TRBJ2-2; clone_size: .; v_call: TRBV6-2/TRBV6-3; cdr3_aa: CASRWDLGQGNTGELFF; cdr3_nt: TGTGCCAGCAGATGGGACTTGGGCCAAGGAAACACCGGGGAGCTGTTTTTT
d_call: .; j_call: TRBJ2-1; clone_size: .; v_call: TRBV7-8; cdr3_aa: CASSLALRSEQFF; cdr3_nt: TGTGCCAGCAGCTTAGCGCTAAGGAGTGAGCAGTTCTTC
d_call: TRBD1; j_call: TRBJ1-2; clone_size: .; v_call: TRBV7-3; cdr3_aa: CASSPDRVDYGYTF; cdr3_nt: TGTGCCAGCAGCCCGGACAGGGTCGACTATGGCTACACCTTC
d_call: .; j_call: TRBJ1-2; clone_size: .; v_call: TRBV12-3/TRBV12-4; cdr3_aa: CASSPLTPTGGVGYTF; cdr3_nt: TGTGCCAGCAGCCCCCTGACTCCGACAGGAGGGGTTGGCTACACCTTC
d_call: TRBD1; j_call: TRBJ1-1; clone_size: few; v_call: TRBV9; cdr3_aa: CASSIFPGQGLAEAFF; cdr3_nt: TGTGCCAGCAGCATCTTTCCGGGACAGGGTCTCGCTGAAGCTTTCTTT
d_call: .; j_call: TRBJ1-2; clone_size: few; v_call: TRBV20-1; cdr3_aa: CSPYGYTF; cdr3_nt: TGCAGTCCCTATGGCTACACCTTC
d_call: .; j_call: TRBJ1-5; clone_size: few; v_call: TRBV12-3/TRBV12-4; cdr3_aa: CASSRTDSNQPQHF; cdr3_nt: TGTGCCAGCAGTCGGACGGATAGCAATCAGCCCCAGCATTTT
d_call: TRBD1; j_call: TRBJ2-7; clone_size: .; v_call: TRBV6-1; cdr3_aa: CASGPGDREYEQYF; cdr3_nt: TGTGCCAGCGGCCCGGGGGACAGGGAATACGAGCAGTACTTC
d_call: .; j_call: TRBJ2-6; clone_size: .; v_call: TRBV21-1; cdr3_aa: CASSLRAGAPFRNTSGANVLTF; cdr3_nt: TGTGCCAGCAGCCTCCGAGCAGGGGCTCCCTTCCGAAACACCTCTGGGGCCAACGTCCTGACTTTC
d_call: TRBD2; j_call: TRBJ2-1; clone_size: many; v_call: TRBV3-1; cdr3_aa: CASRRLADSYNEQFF; cdr3_nt: TGTGCCAGCAGACGACTAGCGGACTCCTACAATGAGCAGTTCTTC
d_call: .; j_call: TRBJ1-5; clone_size: few; v_call: TRBV19; cdr3_aa: CASSIPQVMGNQPQHF; cdr3_nt: TGTGCCAGTAGTATCCCCCAGGTGATGGGCAATCAGCCCCAGCATTTT
d_call: .; j_call: TRBJ2-5; clone_size: .; v_call: TRBV7-2; cdr3_aa: CASSGGTVLLQETQYF; cdr3_nt: TGTGCCAGCAGCGGAGGGACAGTCCTTCTCCAAGAGACCCAGTACTTC
d_call: TRBD2; j_call: TRBJ2-1; clone_size: many; v_call: TRBV12-3/TRBV12-4; cdr3_aa: CASSRVRLAGDKKNEQFF; cdr3_nt: TGTGCCAGCAGTAGGGTCCGACTAGCGGGAGATAAGAAGAATGAGCAGTTCTTC
d_call: .; j_call: TRBJ2-7; clone_size: .; v_call: TRBV5-6; cdr3_aa: CASSGRKTYEQYF; cdr3_nt: TGTGCCAGCAGCGGACGTAAGACCTACGAGCAGTACTTC
d_call: .; j_call: TRBJ1-1; clone_size: few; v_call: TRBV29-1; cdr3_aa: CSVEMGDRTEAFF; cdr3_nt: TGCAGCGTTGAAATGGGGGATCGAACTGAAGCTTTCTTT
d_call: .; j_call: TRBJ2-3; clone_size: few; v_call: TRBV4-1; cdr3_aa: CASSQDLGMDRVTDTQYF; cdr3_nt: TGCGCCAGCAGCCAAGACTTGGGGATGGATAGGGTCACAGATACGCAGTATTTT
d_call: TRBD1; j_call: TRBJ1-6; clone_size: few; v_call: TRBV12-3/TRBV12-4; cdr3_aa: CASTLWDRGYSPLHF; cdr3_nt: TGTGCCAGCACCCTCTGGGACAGGGGATATTCACCCCTCCACTTT
d_call: TRBD1; j_call: TRBJ1-5; clone_size: .; v_call: TRBV20-1; cdr3_aa: CSVGDRGFPSGQPQHF; cdr3_nt: TGCAGTGTGGGGGACAGGGGATTCCCCAGCGGGCAGCCCCAGCATTTT
d_call: .; j_call: TRBJ2-5; clone_size: .; v_call: TRBV20-1; cdr3_aa: CSARDLDRTTAPETQYF; cdr3_nt: TGCAGTGCTAGAGATCTTGACCGTACGACGGCCCCAGAGACCCAGTACTTC
d_call: .; j_call: TRBJ2-6; clone_size: .; v_call: TRBV24-1; cdr3_aa: CATSGFPASGANVLTF; cdr3_nt: TGTGCCACCAGTGGATTCCCTGCCTCTGGGGCCAACGTCCTGACTTTC
d_call: TRBD2; j_call: TRBJ2-1; clone_size: few; v_call: TRBV2; cdr3_aa: CASILAGSYNEQFF; cdr3_nt: TGTGCCAGCATCCTAGCGGGATCTTACAATGAGCAGTTCTTC
d_call: TRBD1; j_call: TRBJ1-1; clone_size: .; v_call: TRBV5-1; cdr3_aa: CASSQDRERSEAFF; cdr3_nt: TGCGCCAGCAGCCAGGACAGGGAAAGGAGTGAAGCTTTCTTT
d_call: TRBD1; j_call: TRBJ1-6; clone_size: .; v_call: TRBV2; cdr3_aa: CASRGTGGTGSPLHF; cdr3_nt: TGTGCCAGCAGGGGGACAGGGGGAACTGGTTCACCCCTCCACTTT
d_call: .; j_call: TRBJ1-6; clone_size: many; v_call: TRBV20-1; cdr3_aa: CSAGGGQSNSPLHF; cdr3_nt: TGCAGTGCTGGAGGTGGGCAGAGTAATTCACCCCTCCACTTT
d_call: TRBD2; j_call: TRBJ2-5; clone_size: .; v_call: TRBV7-6; cdr3_aa: CASSLGSVAGKETQYF; cdr3_nt: TGTGCCAGCAGCTTAGGGTCCGTAGCGGGGAAAGAGACCCAGTACTTC
d_call: TRBD1; j_call: TRBJ1-5; clone_size: few; v_call: TRBV3-1; cdr3_aa: CASSQRQGNQPQHF; cdr3_nt: TGTGCCAGCAGCCAACGACAGGGGAATCAGCCCCAGCATTTT
d_call: .; j_call: TRBJ1-1; clone_size: few; v_call: TRBV4-3; cdr3_aa: CASSQEEAAGVEAFF; cdr3_nt: TGCGCCAGCAGCCAAGAAGAGGCAGCGGGCGTGGAAGCTTTCTTT
d_call: TRBD1; j_call: TRBJ2-3; clone_size: .; v_call: TRBV20-1; cdr3_aa: CSAEPGTGGGYFTDTQYF; cdr3_nt: TGCAGTGCAGAACCCGGGACAGGGGGCGGCTACTTCACAGATACGCAGTATTTT
d_call: .; j_call: TRBJ1-5; clone_size: .; v_call: TRBV18; cdr3_aa: CASSSVNQPQHF; cdr3_nt: TGTGCCAGCTCATCCGTAAATCAGCCCCAGCATTTT
d_call: TRBD1; j_call: TRBJ2-7; clone_size: .; v_call: TRBV6-2/TRBV6-3; cdr3_aa: CASSTRTGHYEQYF; cdr3_nt: TGTGCCAGCAGTACCCGGACAGGGCACTACGAGCAGTACTTC